The 8 T cell receptor beta chains below come from one sample, sequenced in a study of Tregs in tolerant kidney transplant recipients. TCRdb's table, derived via immunoSEQ multiplex PCR, lists solely in-frame clones and lacks some. The data hold about 240,000 clones, with 80% to 85% observed a single time. Material: CD4+ T cells from blood. All receptors derive from a human donor in good health.

V usage is TRBV2 and J usage is TRBJ2-7; D is undetermined. CDR1 and CDR2 (germline): SNHLY, FYNNEI. The CDR3 consists of 13 residues. Trimming shortened V by 4 bases and J by 2 bases, and 9 bases separated the two germline ends. DNA of the CDR3: TGTGCCAGCAGTGTTGGCCGAGCCTACGAGCAGTACTTC. It codes for CASSVGRAYEQYF.

This chain links TRBV27 with TRBJ2-5; D is unresolved. The CDR3 runs to 12 residues. V was trimmed by 4 bases and J by 2 bases, leaving 5 bases between them. Looked up from germline, CDR1 is MNHEY and CDR2 is SMNVEV (reference sequence). CDR3 nucleotide sequence: TGTGCCAGCAGTTCTTCTCAAGAGACCCAGTACTTC. Amino acids: CASSSSQETQYF.

This sequence joins TRBV6-5 and TRBJ2-1; 11 bases map to TRBD2. With V trimmed by 6 bases and J by 7 bases, 8 bases remained unmatched. Germline V gene lookup returns CDR1 MNHEY and CDR2 SVGAGI. CDR3 length: 15 residues. CDR3 sequence: CASRNSGRARNEQFF. The CDR3 DNA reads TGTGCCAGCAGAAATAGCGGGAGGGCCCGTAATGAGCAGTTCTTC.

The V call is TRBV10-3, the J call TRBJ2-7; D is undetermined. There are 9 residues in the CDR3. Trimming left V 8 bases short and J 10 bases short, with 9 bases between. Germline assignment: CDR1 ENHRY and CDR2 SYGVKD. CDR3 DNA sequence: TGTGCCATCGGGTTGTTACAGTACTTC. It codes for CAIGLLQYF.

The genes are TRBV4-1 and TRBJ2-7, with 10 bases identical to TRBD1. V lost 3 bases and J lost 7; bases outside the gene matches: 12. The CDR3 loop spans 16 amino acids. Looked up from germline, CDR1 is MGHRA and CDR2 is YSYEKL. DNA of the CDR3: TGCGCCAGCAGCCACGGTCTTGGGACAGGGGAGAAGGAGCAGTACTTC. It encodes CASSHGLGTGEKEQYF.

The rearrangement uses TRBV7-9 and TRBJ2-7; D uncertain. Per the germline V gene, CDR1 is SEHNR and CDR2 is FQNEAQ (reference sequence). V was pared by 6 bases and J by 1 base, with 7 bases between. This CDR3 is built from 12 residues. Written as DNA, the CDR3 is TGTGCCAGCAGTATAGATTCCTACGAGCAGTACTTC. Its translation: CASSIDSYEQYF.

The chain combines TRBV28 with TRBJ1-2; TRBD1 matches 8 bases. Trimming at V came to 3 bases and at J to 8 bases, leaving 5 bases not matched to a gene. Germline-derived CDR1 and CDR2 are MDHEN and SYDVKM. The CDR3 runs to 13 residues. CDR3 DNA sequence: TGTGCCAGCAGTTTGGTGGCAGGGGGCGGCTACACCTTC. Translation gives CASSLVAGGGYTF.

This clone was seen a single time. The V and J genes are TRBV18 and TRBJ2-2; 7 positions match TRBD1. The CDR3 is 16 amino acids. Germline V gene lookup returns CDR1 KGHSH and CDR2 LQKENI. Losses at the gene ends were 4 bases for V and 1 base for J; bases not matched to a gene: 6. This CDR3 is CASSLGQTRNTGELFF. As DNA, the CDR3 is TGTGCCAGCTCACTGGGACAGACTCGGAACACCGGGGAGCTGTTTTTT.